This entry features one T cell receptor (beta chain) sequence. This clonotype was recorded many times. It has no known antigen specificity. No base quality information exists; no much larger clone differs at one position. The data originate from a study of response to subunit inactivated influenza vaccine listed by TCRdb under 2018. With respect to the entire study: To follow how T cells responded to a trivalent subunit inactivated influenza vaccine, the researchers relied on deep quantitative profiling of the T cell receptor repertoire.

Relative to germline, V is 6 bases shorter and J is 4 bases shorter, with 8 bases between their ends. The CDR3 runs 12 amino acids, cysteine and phenylalanine included. Only the CDR3 DNA stays, 36 bases, in frame from base 1. The germline V gene encodes CDR1 WSHSY and CDR2 SAAADI. Findings and caveats that apply to the study as a whole: According to the authors, only a limited number of new T cells may be recruited by each seasonal influenza vaccination.

The method behind the library was RT-PCR. Sequencing relied on an Illumina HiSeq 2500. TCRdb reran the public reads through fastp at Q25 and MiXCR, keeping productive beta chains. Rows are unified per CDR3 protein, each entry keeping the most common DNA and genes. The sample records hundreds of thousands of distinct CDR3 sequences, 7.6% of which are singletons. 10% to 15% of the sample goes to the ten largest clones. This receptor was obtained from a man aged 45 to 70 who received an inactivated influenza vaccine. Donor details come from another sample of the same person, matched by shared clones. The specimen comprised PBMCs from blood, sampled around 25 months after vaccination. The chain is encoded by TRBV10-2 joined to TRBJ2-3; the D gene is perhaps TRBD1 or TRBD2, each of them matching over 5 bases. The sequenced DNA: TGCGCCAGCAGGGGACGTTCAGATACGCAGTATTTT. Its translation reads: CASRGRSDTQYF.